These T cell receptor beta chains were read from a single sample in a study of PD-L1 blockade in urothelial cancer. The table came from immunoSEQ multiplex PCR; TCRdb's copy has only in-frame clones and leaves some out. The sample comprises around 41,000 clones, under 90% of which are singletons, and less than 15% rests with the top ten. This specimen was PBMCs, taken around atezolizumab (anti-PD-L1) treatment. All receptors derive from a man in his fifties or sixties with urothelial cancer. Each CDR3 is given with its conserved first and last residue. A D gene is named only where the DNA matches it firmly. Clone sizes are given selectively: once, few, many, or a class where the clone is expanded.

CDR3aa: CASKTDNTGELFF
CDR3nt: TGTGCCAGTAAAACAGACAACACCGGGGAGCTGTTTTTT
d_gene: -
v_gene: TRBV19
abundance: once
j_gene: TRBJ2-2

CDR3aa: CASSETYNEQFF
CDR3nt: TGCGCCAGCAGCGAGACTTACAATGAGCAGTTCTTC
d_gene: -
v_gene: TRBV5-1
abundance: -
j_gene: TRBJ2-1

CDR3aa: CASRPPGGGRELFF
CDR3nt: TGTGCCAGCAGACCTCCGGGGGGTGGCCGGGAGCTGTTTTTT
d_gene: TRBD2
v_gene: TRBV28
abundance: -
j_gene: TRBJ2-2

CDR3aa: CASSSAGGVNEQYF
CDR3nt: TGTGCCAGCAGTTCTGCAGGGGGCGTGAACGAGCAGTACTTC
d_gene: TRBD1
v_gene: TRBV6-6
abundance: -
j_gene: TRBJ2-7

CDR3aa: CSTGTGSGEQYF
CDR3nt: TGCAGCACCGGGACAGGGAGTGGGGAGCAGTACTTC
d_gene: TRBD1
v_gene: TRBV29-1
abundance: -
j_gene: TRBJ2-7

CDR3aa: CASSLNYGGELFF
CDR3nt: TGTGCCAGCAGTTTAAATTACGGCGGGGAGCTGTTTTTT
d_gene: -
v_gene: TRBV27
abundance: -
j_gene: TRBJ2-2

CDR3aa: CASSLVGASTDTQYF
CDR3nt: TGTGCCAGCAGCTTGGTGGGGGCTAGCACAGATACGCAGTATTTT
d_gene: -
v_gene: TRBV5-4
abundance: -
j_gene: TRBJ2-3

CDR3aa: CASSGDTAENSPLHF
CDR3nt: TGTGCCAGCAGTGGTGACACCGCCGAGAATTCACCCCTCCACTTT
d_gene: -
v_gene: TRBV28
abundance: -
j_gene: TRBJ1-6

CDR3aa: CATLGARGPLGSGANVLTF
CDR3nt: TGTGCCACCCTGGGGGCCAGGGGGCCTCTCGGGTCTGGGGCCAACGTCCTGACTTTC
d_gene: TRBD1
v_gene: TRBV7-2
abundance: -
j_gene: TRBJ2-6

CDR3aa: CASRGTGENTGELFF
CDR3nt: TGTGCCAGCAGGGGGACAGGGGAGAACACCGGGGAGCTGTTTTTT
d_gene: TRBD1
v_gene: TRBV6-6
abundance: -
j_gene: TRBJ2-2

CDR3aa: CASSDREYNEQFF
CDR3nt: TGTGCCAGCAGCGACAGGGAATACAATGAGCAGTTCTTC
d_gene: TRBD1
v_gene: TRBV2
abundance: -
j_gene: TRBJ2-1

CDR3aa: CASSSRQGSGEAFF
CDR3nt: TGTGCCAGCAGCTCTCGACAGGGCTCAGGTGAAGCTTTCTTT
d_gene: TRBD1
v_gene: TRBV7-9
abundance: -
j_gene: TRBJ1-1

CDR3aa: CASSFYGGALYEQYF
CDR3nt: TGTGCCAGCAGTTTTTACGGGGGGGCCCTCTACGAGCAGTACTTC
d_gene: TRBD2
v_gene: TRBV28
abundance: -
j_gene: TRBJ2-7

CDR3aa: CAWSHGTGDEQYF
CDR3nt: TGTGCCTGGAGTCATGGGACAGGTGACGAGCAGTACTTC
d_gene: TRBD1
v_gene: TRBV30
abundance: -
j_gene: TRBJ2-7

CDR3aa: CAWSVESSEKLFF
CDR3nt: TGTGCCTGGAGTGTGGAATCTAGTGAAAAACTGTTTTTT
d_gene: -
v_gene: TRBV30
abundance: -
j_gene: TRBJ1-4

CDR3aa: CASSLGAGPRDEQFF
CDR3nt: TGCGCCAGCAGCCTGGGTGCGGGACCACGCGATGAGCAGTTCTTC
d_gene: -
v_gene: TRBV5-1
abundance: -
j_gene: TRBJ2-1

CDR3aa: CASSRAGYEQYF
CDR3nt: TGTGCCAGCAGTCGAGCGGGCTACGAGCAGTACTTC
d_gene: -
v_gene: TRBV28
abundance: few
j_gene: TRBJ2-7

CDR3aa: CASSFVGQNYEQYF
CDR3nt: TGTGCCAGCAGTTTTGTCGGACAGAACTACGAGCAGTACTTC
d_gene: -
v_gene: TRBV28
abundance: -
j_gene: TRBJ2-7

CDR3aa: CAYRALEETQYF
CDR3nt: TGTGCCTACCGAGCCCTCGAAGAGACCCAGTACTTC
d_gene: -
v_gene: TRBV30
abundance: -
j_gene: TRBJ2-5

CDR3aa: CASSQDGRQETQYF
CDR3nt: TGTGCCAGCAGCCAGGACGGGAGGCAAGAGACCCAGTACTTC
d_gene: TRBD2
v_gene: TRBV5-4
abundance: -
j_gene: TRBJ2-5

CDR3aa: CSAGGPPKNIQYF
CDR3nt: TGCAGCGCGGGGGGCCCCCCCAAAAACATTCAGTACTTC
d_gene: -
v_gene: TRBV29-1
abundance: -
j_gene: TRBJ2-4

CDR3aa: CASSQTSGGAGTKNIQYF
CDR3nt: TGTGCCAGCAGCCAGACTAGCGGGGGGGCGGGGACCAAAAACATTCAGTACTTC
d_gene: TRBD2
v_gene: TRBV7-8
abundance: -
j_gene: TRBJ2-4

CDR3aa: CASSLDVTFSYEQYF
CDR3nt: TGTGCCAGCAGCTTAGATGTGACTTTCTCCTACGAGCAGTACTTC
d_gene: -
v_gene: TRBV7-9
abundance: -
j_gene: TRBJ2-7

CDR3aa: CASSEDRGRGEHF
CDR3nt: TGTGCCAGCAGTGAGGACAGGGGGCGCGGCGAGCATTTT
d_gene: TRBD1
v_gene: TRBV6-1
abundance: -
j_gene: TRBJ1-5

CDR3aa: CASSLDGGPSYEQYF
CDR3nt: TGTGCCAGCAGCTTGGACGGGGGGCCCTCCTACGAGCAGTACTTC
d_gene: -
v_gene: TRBV5-4
abundance: -
j_gene: TRBJ2-7

CDR3aa: CASSRSGGDLEQYF
CDR3nt: TGCGCCAGCAGCCGTAGCGGGGGGGATCTCGAGCAGTACTTC
d_gene: TRBD2
v_gene: TRBV5-1
abundance: -
j_gene: TRBJ2-7

CDR3aa: CASTNRETHGYTF
CDR3nt: TGTGCCAGCACCAACAGGGAGACCCATGGCTACACCTTC
d_gene: -
v_gene: TRBV6-1
abundance: -
j_gene: TRBJ1-2

CDR3aa: CASSYRAGEAFF
CDR3nt: TGTGCCAGCAGTTACCGGGCGGGAGAAGCTTTCTTT
d_gene: -
v_gene: TRBV6-5
abundance: -
j_gene: TRBJ1-1

CDR3aa: CASSRPGASRYEQYF
CDR3nt: TGTGCCAGCAGTAGGCCTGGGGCCAGTCGCTACGAGCAGTACTTC
d_gene: -
v_gene: TRBV6-5
abundance: -
j_gene: TRBJ2-7

CDR3aa: CASGTGGDEKLFF
CDR3nt: TGTGCCAGTGGGACAGGGGGCGATGAAAAACTGTTTTTT
d_gene: TRBD1
v_gene: TRBV28
abundance: -
j_gene: TRBJ1-4

CDR3aa: CASSSLRQGTPATDTQYF
CDR3nt: TGTGCCAGCAGCAGCCTTAGACAGGGAACCCCAGCCACAGATACGCAGTATTTT
d_gene: -
v_gene: TRBV21-1
abundance: -
j_gene: TRBJ2-3

CDR3aa: CASSKKLTTNYGYTF
CDR3nt: TGTGCCAGCAGCAAAAAACTGACAACTAACTATGGCTACACCTTC
d_gene: -
v_gene: TRBV21-1
abundance: -
j_gene: TRBJ1-2

CDR3aa: CASSPRGRSTDTQYF
CDR3nt: TGTGCCAGCAGCCCCAGGGGGCGGAGCACAGATACGCAGTATTTT
d_gene: TRBD1
v_gene: TRBV6-1
abundance: -
j_gene: TRBJ2-3

CDR3aa: CASSPPLLAGGHEQYF
CDR3nt: TGTGCCAGCAGCCCCCCCTTGCTAGCGGGGGGCCACGAGCAGTACTTC
d_gene: TRBD2
v_gene: TRBV11-2
abundance: -
j_gene: TRBJ2-7

CDR3aa: CASSQGDSGVTIEQFF
CDR3nt: TGTGCCAGCAGCCAAGGTGATAGCGGGGTAACTATTGAGCAGTTCTTC
d_gene: TRBD2
v_gene: TRBV4-2
abundance: -
j_gene: TRBJ2-1

CDR3aa: CASSRESDGEKLFF
CDR3nt: TGTGCCAGCAGCCGGGAGAGCGACGGTGAAAAACTGTTTTTT
d_gene: -
v_gene: TRBV7-9
abundance: -
j_gene: TRBJ1-4

CDR3aa: CASSLVRDNEQFF
CDR3nt: TGTGCCAGCAGCTTAGTGAGGGACAATGAGCAGTTCTTC
d_gene: -
v_gene: TRBV7-2
abundance: -
j_gene: TRBJ2-1

CDR3aa: CASSIPGENYEQYF
CDR3nt: TGTGCCAGTAGTATTCCCGGGGAGAACTACGAGCAGTACTTC
d_gene: -
v_gene: TRBV19
abundance: -
j_gene: TRBJ2-7

CDR3aa: CASSRYDKPYEQYF
CDR3nt: TGTGCCAGCAGCCGATATGACAAGCCCTACGAGCAGTACTTC
d_gene: -
v_gene: TRBV11-3
abundance: -
j_gene: TRBJ2-7

CDR3aa: CASSGVGGLYEQYF
CDR3nt: TGTGCCAGCAGTGGAGTGGGGGGGCTCTACGAGCAGTACTTC
d_gene: -
v_gene: TRBV6-5
abundance: -
j_gene: TRBJ2-7

CDR3aa: CASRWDRSGGELFF
CDR3nt: TGTGCCAGCAGATGGGACAGATCCGGCGGGGAGCTGTTTTTT
d_gene: TRBD1
v_gene: TRBV28
abundance: few
j_gene: TRBJ2-2

CDR3aa: CASSLPGGLIYGYTF
CDR3nt: TGTGCCAGCAGTTTACCCGGGGGACTGATCTATGGCTACACCTTC
d_gene: -
v_gene: TRBV28
abundance: -
j_gene: TRBJ1-2

CDR3aa: CASRDRVIAISNQPQHF
CDR3nt: TGTGCCAGCCGGGACAGGGTCATTGCGATTAGCAATCAGCCCCAGCATTTT
d_gene: TRBD1
v_gene: TRBV19
abundance: -
j_gene: TRBJ1-5

CDR3aa: CASSLDRVSPLHF
CDR3nt: TGTGCCAGCTCACTGGACAGGGTTTCACCCCTCCACTTT
d_gene: TRBD1
v_gene: TRBV18
abundance: -
j_gene: TRBJ1-6

CDR3aa: CASSQDGQGWNEQFF
CDR3nt: TGCGCCAGCAGCCAAGATGGACAGGGTTGGAATGAGCAGTTCTTC
d_gene: TRBD1
v_gene: TRBV4-1
abundance: -
j_gene: TRBJ2-1

CDR3aa: CASSEGTANSPLHF
CDR3nt: TGTGCCAGCAGTGAGGGGACAGCAAATTCACCCCTCCACTTT
d_gene: TRBD1
v_gene: TRBV2
abundance: -
j_gene: TRBJ1-6

CDR3aa: CSVEGGDSSSYEQYF
CDR3nt: TGCAGCGTTGAAGGAGGGGACAGCTCCTCCTACGAGCAGTACTTC
d_gene: TRBD1
v_gene: TRBV29-1
abundance: few
j_gene: TRBJ2-7

CDR3aa: CASSSTGTEDYGYTF
CDR3nt: TGTGCCAGCAGTTCCACCGGGACAGAGGACTATGGCTACACCTTC
d_gene: TRBD1
v_gene: TRBV28
abundance: once
j_gene: TRBJ1-2

CDR3aa: CASSGTGGRDEQFF
CDR3nt: TGTGCCAGCAGTGGTACCGGGGGGCGGGATGAGCAGTTCTTC
d_gene: -
v_gene: TRBV2
abundance: -
j_gene: TRBJ2-1

CDR3aa: CASSQDITSLNTGELFF
CDR3nt: TGTGCCAGCAGCCAAGATATAACTAGCTTGAACACCGGGGAGCTGTTTTTT
d_gene: -
v_gene: TRBV14
abundance: -
j_gene: TRBJ2-2

CDR3aa: CASSALRSTEKLFF
CDR3nt: TGTGCCAGCAGTGCCCTCCGCAGTACAGAAAAACTGTTTTTT
d_gene: -
v_gene: TRBV2
abundance: -
j_gene: TRBJ1-4

CDR3aa: CASSLRVEATTDTQYF
CDR3nt: TGCGCCAGCAGCTTGAGAGTAGAGGCAACCACAGATACGCAGTATTTT
d_gene: -
v_gene: TRBV5-1
abundance: -
j_gene: TRBJ2-3

CDR3aa: CASRPRSEGDTGELFF
CDR3nt: TGTGCCAGTAGGCCGCGATCCGAAGGAGACACCGGGGAGCTGTTTTTT
d_gene: -
v_gene: TRBV19
abundance: -
j_gene: TRBJ2-2

CDR3aa: CASSSPGHRQGEKLFF
CDR3nt: TGTGCCAGCAGCTCTCCCGGCCACAGACAGGGTGAAAAACTGTTTTTT
d_gene: TRBD1
v_gene: TRBV27
abundance: -
j_gene: TRBJ1-4

CDR3aa: CASSSGLTYEQYF
CDR3nt: TGTGCCAGCAGTTCGGGATTAACCTACGAGCAGTACTTC
d_gene: -
v_gene: TRBV28
abundance: -
j_gene: TRBJ2-7

CDR3aa: CASSPMTGNTGELFF
CDR3nt: TGCGCCAGCAGCCCAATGACAGGGAACACCGGGGAGCTGTTTTTT
d_gene: -
v_gene: TRBV4-1
abundance: once
j_gene: TRBJ2-2

CDR3aa: CASSPRQDAEQYF
CDR3nt: TGTGCCAGCAGCCCCCGACAGGACGCCGAGCAGTACTTC
d_gene: -
v_gene: TRBV5-6
abundance: -
j_gene: TRBJ2-7

CDR3aa: CASSVLFVGGRGGYTF
CDR3nt: TGTGCCAGCAGCGTCCTTTTTGTCGGGGGGCGCGGGGGCTACACCTTC
d_gene: -
v_gene: TRBV5-8
abundance: once
j_gene: TRBJ1-2